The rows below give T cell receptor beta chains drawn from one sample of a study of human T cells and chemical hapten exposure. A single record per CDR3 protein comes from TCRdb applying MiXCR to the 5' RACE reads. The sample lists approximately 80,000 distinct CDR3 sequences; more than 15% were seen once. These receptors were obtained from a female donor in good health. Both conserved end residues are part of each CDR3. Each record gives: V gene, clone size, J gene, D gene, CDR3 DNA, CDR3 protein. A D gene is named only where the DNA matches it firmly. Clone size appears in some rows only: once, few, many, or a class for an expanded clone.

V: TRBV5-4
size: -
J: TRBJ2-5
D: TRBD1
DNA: TGTGCCAGCAGCCCGAGAAGACAGGGGGCTCAAGAGACCCAGTACTTC
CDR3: CASSPRRQGAQETQYF

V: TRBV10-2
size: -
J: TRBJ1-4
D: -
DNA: TGCGCCAGCAGTGACAACGGGGGCGATGAAAAACTGTTTTTT
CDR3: CASSDNGGDEKLFF

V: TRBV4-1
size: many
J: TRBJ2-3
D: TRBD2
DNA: TGCGCCAGCAGCATGGGACTAGCGGGGTTAGATACGCAGTATTTT
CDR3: CASSMGLAGLDTQYF

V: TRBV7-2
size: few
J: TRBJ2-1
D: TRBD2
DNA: TGTGCCAGCAGCTTCAGCGGGGGGGCCTACAATGAGCAGTTCTTC
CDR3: CASSFSGGAYNEQFF

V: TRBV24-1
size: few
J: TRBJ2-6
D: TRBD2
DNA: TGTGCCACCATGGGAGGGTCCGGGGCCAACGTCCTGACTTTC
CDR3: CATMGGSGANVLTF

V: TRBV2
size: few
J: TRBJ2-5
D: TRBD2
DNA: TGTGCCAGCAGTGGTCTACTAGCGGGATACGCAGAGACCCAGTACTTC
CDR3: CASSGLLAGYAETQYF

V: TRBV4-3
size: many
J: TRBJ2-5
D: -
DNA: TGCGCCAGCAGCCAAGCCCCCCAAGAGACCCAGTACTTC
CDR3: CASSQAPQETQYF

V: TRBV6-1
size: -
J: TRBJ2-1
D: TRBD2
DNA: TGTGCCAGCAGTGGACTAGCGGGAGGGAGTGAGCAGTTCTTC
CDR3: CASSGLAGGSEQFF

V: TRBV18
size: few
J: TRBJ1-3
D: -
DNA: TGTGCCAGCTCACCAGGGTCTGGAAACACCATATATTTT
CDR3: CASSPGSGNTIYF

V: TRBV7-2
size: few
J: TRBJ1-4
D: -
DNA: TGTGCCAGCAGCTTACGTTCAGGGGCGGATGAAAAACTGTTTTTT
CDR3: CASSLRSGADEKLFF

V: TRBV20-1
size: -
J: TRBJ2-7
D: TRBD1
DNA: TGCAGTGCTAGATCAGAGATCTACCGGGACAGGGGTTCCTACGAGCAGTACTTC
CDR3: CSARSEIYRDRGSYEQYF

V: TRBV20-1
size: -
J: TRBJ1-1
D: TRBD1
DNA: TGCAGTGCCCGTGGACAGGTGAACACTGAAGCTTTCTTT
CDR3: CSARGQVNTEAFF

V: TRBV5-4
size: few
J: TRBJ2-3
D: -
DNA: TGTGCCAGCAGCTTGGCCGGAGATACGCAGTATTTT
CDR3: CASSLAGDTQYF

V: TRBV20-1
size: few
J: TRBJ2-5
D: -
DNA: TGCAGTGCTCCTCAGGGTTTGAGAGAGACCCAGTACTTC
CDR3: CSAPQGLRETQYF

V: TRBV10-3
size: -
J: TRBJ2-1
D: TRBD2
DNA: TGTGCCATCAGTGAGGGGACTAGCGGGAGTAATGAGCAGTTCTTC
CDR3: CAISEGTSGSNEQFF

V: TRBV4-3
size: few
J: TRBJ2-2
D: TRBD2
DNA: TGCGCCAGCAGCCACGTTAGTCAGGGGCTAGCGGGGAACACCGGGGAGCTGTTTTTT
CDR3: CASSHVSQGLAGNTGELFF

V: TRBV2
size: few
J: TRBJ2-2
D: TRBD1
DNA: TGTGCCAGCAGGGCCAGGACAGGGATTAACACCGGGGAGCTGTTTTTT
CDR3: CASRARTGINTGELFF

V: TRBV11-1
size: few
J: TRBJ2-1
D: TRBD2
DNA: TGTGCCAGCAGCTTGTTACTAGCGGGAAGTATCGATGAGCAGTTCTTC
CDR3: CASSLLLAGSIDEQFF

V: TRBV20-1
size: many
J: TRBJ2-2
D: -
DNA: TGCAGTGCTATTTCGAATAGGGTTCAGCGCTCGAACACCGGGGAGCTGTTTTTT
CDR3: CSAISNRVQRSNTGELFF

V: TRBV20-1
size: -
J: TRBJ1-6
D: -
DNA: TGCAGTGCTAGAGATCACAGGGACCTATCACCCCTCCACTTT
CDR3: CSARDHRDLSPLHF

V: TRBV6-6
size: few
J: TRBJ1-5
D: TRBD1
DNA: TGTGCCAGCAGTTACTCTGTAGGGGGCAAGCAGCCCCAGCATTTT
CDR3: CASSYSVGGKQPQHF

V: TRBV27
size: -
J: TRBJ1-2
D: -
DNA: TGTGCCACCCATGGGACCGACTATGGCTACACCTTC
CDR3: CATHGTDYGYTF

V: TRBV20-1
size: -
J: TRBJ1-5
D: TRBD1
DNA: TGCAGTGCTAGAGATGGAGGGGGCGAGAGTCAGCCCCAGCATTTT
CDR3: CSARDGGGESQPQHF

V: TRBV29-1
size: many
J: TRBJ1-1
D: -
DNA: TGCAGCGGGGAACAGGGAGGTACTGAAGCTTTCTTT
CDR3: CSGEQGGTEAFF

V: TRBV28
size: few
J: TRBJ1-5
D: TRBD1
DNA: TGTGCCAGCAGTTCAGGGGGCCAGCCCCAGCATTTT
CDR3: CASSSGGQPQHF

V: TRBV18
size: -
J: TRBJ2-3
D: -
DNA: TGTGCCAGCTCACCACCCACAAGGTCAGATACGCAGTATTTT
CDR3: CASSPPTRSDTQYF

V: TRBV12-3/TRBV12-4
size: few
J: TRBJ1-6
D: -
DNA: TGTGCCAGCAGTTCCCTGGGCCTTAATTCACCCCTCCACTTT
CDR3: CASSSLGLNSPLHF

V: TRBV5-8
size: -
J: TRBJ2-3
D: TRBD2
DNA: TGTGCCAGCAGCCAAGGGACTAGCGGCTTCACAGATACGCAGTATTTT
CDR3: CASSQGTSGFTDTQYF

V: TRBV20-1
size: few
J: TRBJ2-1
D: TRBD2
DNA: TGCAGTGCCGCGGGACTAGGAGGAGGGGTCGGAAATGAGCAGTTCTTC
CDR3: CSAAGLGGGVGNEQFF

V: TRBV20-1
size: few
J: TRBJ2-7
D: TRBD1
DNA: TGCAGTGCTTATTACAGGGGCGAGCAGTACTTC
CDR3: CSAYYRGEQYF

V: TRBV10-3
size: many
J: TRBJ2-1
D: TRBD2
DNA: TGTGCCATCAGTGACGGCGGGGGGGCCATAAATGAGCAGTTCTTC
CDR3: CAISDGGGAINEQFF

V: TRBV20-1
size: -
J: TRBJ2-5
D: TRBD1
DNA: TGCAGTGCTCCCTCCTGGGGACAGGTCCAAGAGACCCAGTACTTC
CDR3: CSAPSWGQVQETQYF

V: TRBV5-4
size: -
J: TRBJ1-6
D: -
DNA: TGTGCCAGCAGCTTGGGACAGTCTAATTCACCCCTCAACTTT
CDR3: CASSLGQSNSPLNF

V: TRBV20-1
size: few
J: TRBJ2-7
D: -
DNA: TGCAGTGCAATATCGACCGGGACGGTTTACGAGCAGTACTTC
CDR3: CSAISTGTVYEQYF

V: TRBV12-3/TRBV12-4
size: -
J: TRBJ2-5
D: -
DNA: TGTGCCAGCAGTTTCCGAGTAGAGACCCAGTACTTC
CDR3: CASSFRVETQYF

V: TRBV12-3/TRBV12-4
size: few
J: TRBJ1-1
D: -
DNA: TGTGCCAGCAGTTTGGACAGTGACACTGAAGCTTTCTTT
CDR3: CASSLDSDTEAFF

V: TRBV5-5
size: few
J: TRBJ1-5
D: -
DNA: TGTGCCAGCAGCTTGGGCCCGAGGGGCCAGCCCCAGCATTTT
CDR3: CASSLGPRGQPQHF

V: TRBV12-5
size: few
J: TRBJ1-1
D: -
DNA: TGTGCTAGTGGTCCCAGATTGAACACTGAAGCTTTCTTT
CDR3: CASGPRLNTEAFF

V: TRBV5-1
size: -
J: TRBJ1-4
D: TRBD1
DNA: TGCGCCAGCAGCCCCAACCCGGGACAGGGGAATGAAAAACTGTTTTTT
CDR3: CASSPNPGQGNEKLFF

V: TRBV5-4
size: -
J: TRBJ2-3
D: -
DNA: TGTGCCAGCAGCAGCCATGGGATCAATTCAGATACGCAGTATTTT
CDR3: CASSSHGINSDTQYF